The 28 T cell receptor beta chains below were found in one sample sequenced in a study of blood T cell repertoires in COVID-19 (dated by TCRdb to 2018 to 2020). Library prep was done by the immunoSEQ multiplex PCR assay. TCRdb took this table from immuneACCESS and kept in-frame rearrangements with V and J called. Such tables lack part of the clones; where checked against another copy, unresolved V genes explain under half of the gap, and the rest is unexplained. Here the sample has roughly 170,000 clones; about 84% occur a single time. Roughly 6.3% of the sample comes from the top ten. Input material: peripheral blood. These receptors were taken from a human donor in a cohort sampled during active COVID-19.

As regards this clone: The sample carries other DNA sequences with the same CDR3. J is TRBJ1-6 and V is TRBV6-6; 7 nucleotides line up with TRBD1. This CDR3 region has 15 residues. Germline loops: CDR1 MNHNY, CDR2 SVGAGI (reference sequence). With 2 bases clipped from V and 6 bases from J, the junction kept 4 bases outside the gene matches. The CDR3 coding sequence is TGTGCCAGCAGTTACGAGGGGGCAGGTAATTCACCCCTCCACTTT. This gives the protein CASSYEGAGNSPLHF.

The chain couples TRBV5-4 to TRBJ2-3, with TRBD2 identical over 13 bases. Germline V gene data show CDR1 as SGHNT and CDR2 as YYREEE (reference sequence). Trimming removed 3 bases from V and 7 bases from J; junction bases left unmatched: 8. This CDR3 has 16 residues. CDR3: CASSSAGTSGVYTQYF. Written as DNA, the CDR3 is TGTGCCAGCAGCTCGGCCGGGACTAGCGGGGTATATACGCAGTATTTT.

This clone was picked up one time. This chain joins TRBV19 and TRBJ2-3, with D possibly being TRBD2 (6 bases). CDR1 is LNHDA and CDR2 is SQIVND in the germline V gene (reference sequence). The CDR3 has 14 amino acids. V dropped 2 bases and J dropped 6 bases, with 12 bases sitting between them. The CDR3 DNA reads TGTGCCAGTAGTATACGGGCGGGGTCGGATACGCAGTATTTT. Protein product: CASSIRAGSDTQYF.

The rearrangement uses TRBV3-1 (or the pseudogene TRBV3-2) and TRBJ1-1, with 8 bases that match TRBD1. The length of the CDR3 is 12 residues. Germline-derived CDR1 and CDR2 are LGHDT and YNNKEL (reference sequence). The V segment lost 2 bases and the J segment 12 bases; nucleotides outside the gene matches: 5. DNA of the CDR3: TGTGCCAGCAGCCAAACTACAGGGGGACCTTTCTTT. It translates to CASSQTTGGPFF.

The chain recombines TRBV4-1 with TRBJ2-7; 7 bases are a match to TRBD2. Germline CDR1 is MGHRA and CDR2 is YSYEKL. With 4 bases clipped from V and 6 bases from J, the junction kept 9 bases outside the gene matches. The CDR3 length is 14 residues. CDR3 nucleotide sequence: TGCGCCAGCAGCCCGAGCGGGGAGGCCCTCGAGCAGTACTTC. Its translation: CASSPSGEALEQYF.

J is TRBJ1-1 and V is TRBV7-8; 7 bases fit TRBD1. CDR3 length: 12 residues. With 5 bases clipped from V and 6 bases from J, the junction kept 3 bases outside the gene matches. The germline V gene encodes CDR1 SGHVS and CDR2 FQNEAQ. CDR3 protein: CASSPGQAEAFF. The CDR3 DNA sequence: TGTGCCAGCAGCCCCGGACAGGCTGAAGCTTTCTTT.

The chain joins TRBV21-1 to TRBJ2-3; the D segment call TRBD1 is taken from the table without a DNA check. TRBV21-1 corresponds to a pseudogene. The CDR3 length is 13 residues. This CDR3 is CASSMTHQDTQYF. CDR3 coding DNA: TGTGCCAGCAGTATGACACACCAAGATACGCAGTATTTT.

This chain joins TRBV11-3 and TRBJ2-1; 7 nucleotides line up with TRBD2. The CDR3 has 16 residues. CDR1 SGHNT and CDR2 YENEEA come from the germline V gene. Trimming took 6 bases from V and 0 from J; bases not matched to a gene: 8. This CDR3 is CASSPSGGNSYNEQFF. CDR3 DNA sequence: TGTGCCAGCAGTCCGTCGGGGGGAAACTCCTACAATGAGCAGTTCTTC.

The rearrangement links TRBV10-3 to TRBJ2-1; TRBD2 matches 10 bases. The ends lost 4 bases at V and 5 bases at J; junction bases unmatched: 8. CDR3 length: 16 amino acids. Germline CDR1 reads ENHRY; CDR2 reads SYGVKD. CDR3 DNA sequence: TGTGCCATCAGTGGCAAACTAGCGGGGCATGACAATGAGCAGTTCTTC. This encodes CAISGKLAGHDNEQFF.

This rearrangement joins TRBV3-1 (or the pseudogene TRBV3-2) to TRBJ1-1, with D unclear. Trimming removed 5 bases from V and 5 bases from J, with 15 bases in between. This CDR3 is 14 amino acids long. The germline gives CDR1 LGHDT, CDR2 YNNKEL (reference sequence). CDR3 residues: CASSLKISQTEAFF. The CDR3 coding sequence is TGTGCCAGCAGCTTAAAGATCTCGCAGACTGAAGCTTTCTTT.

The chain combines TRBV12-3 or TRBV12-4 with TRBJ2-1; unclear D gene. V lost 6 bases and J lost 5, with 8 bases in between. The length of the CDR3 is 12 residues. The CDR3 spells CASSRRNNEQFF. The CDR3 nucleotides read TGTGCCAGCAGCCGCAGAAACAATGAGCAGTTCTTC.

This clone was counted a few times. This chain connects TRBV18 to TRBJ1-1, with D hard to call. V was cut by 0 bases and J by 5 bases, with 22 bases left in between. The CDR3 covers 18 residues. From germline, CDR1 is KGHSH and CDR2 LQKENI. In DNA form, the CDR3 reads TGTGCCAGCTCACCACCCACCTTCGAGAGATTTGACTTGACTGAAGCTTTCTTT. Its translation is CASSPPTFERFDLTEAFF.

The genes are TRBV7-8 and TRBJ1-1; D is ambiguous. The germline V gene has CDR1 SGHVS and CDR2 FQNEAQ. With 6 bases removed from V and 5 bases from J, the gap between germline ends came to 13 bases. CDR3 size: 13 residues. This chain's CDR3 is CASRSYSRTEAFF. The CDR3 DNA reads as TGTGCCAGCAGATCCTACTCGCGGACTGAAGCTTTCTTT.

The chain uses TRBV14 and TRBJ1-1; D is ambiguous. The CDR3 is 14 residues long. CDR1 and CDR2 from the germline V gene are SGHDN and FVKESK. Between the trimmed V and J ends, which lost 0 bases and 5 bases, there was a span of 10 bases. CDR3 nucleotides: TGTGCCAGCAGCCAAGATTATCTGCGGACTGAAGCTTTCTTT. Translation gives CASSQDYLRTEAFF.

This clone was seen just once. The genes are TRBV9 and TRBJ1-1; D is possibly TRBD1 (6 bases). CDR1 is SGDLS and CDR2 is YYNGEE in the germline V gene. The CDR3 runs to 14 residues. V was shortened by 0 bases and J by 5 bases, with 11 bases between the two germline ends. The CDR3 is CASSVAGAQTEAFF. CDR3 sequence (DNA): TGTGCCAGCAGCGTAGCAGGGGCTCAGACTGAAGCTTTCTTT. Drawing the rest from reference TRBV9 and TRBJ1-1, the complete variable domain is DSGVTQTPKHLITATGQRVTLRCSPRSGDLSVYWYQQSLDQGLQFLIQYYNGEERAKGNILERFSAQQFPDLHSELNLSSLELGDSALYFCASSVAGAQTEAFFGQGTRLTVV.

J is TRBJ2-2 and V is TRBV9; possible D gene TRBD2, 8 bases. Trimming removed 3 bases at V and 4 bases at J, with 16 bases between. CDR1 and CDR2 from the germline V gene are SGDLS and YYNGEE. The CDR3 spans 16 residues. This chain's CDR3 is CASSGGGTELTGELFF. The CDR3 DNA is TGTGCCAGCAGCGGCGGGGGGACAGAGCTCACCGGGGAGCTGTTTTTT.

A single count supports this clone. The CDR3 loop reads CASSDWGGDNSPLHF. The DNA for the CDR3 is TGTGCCAGCAGTGATTGGGGAGGGGATAATTCACCCCTCCACTTT. The chain recombines TRBV2 with TRBJ1-6, with a weak D call TRBD1 (5 bases). CDR3 size: 15 residues. Looked up from germline, CDR1 is SNHLY and CDR2 is FYNNEI. V lost 3 bases to trimming and J lost 5 bases, with 11 bases between them.

V and J are TRBV6-5 and TRBJ1-4; 10 bases match TRBD1. Germline CDR1 reads MNHEY; CDR2 reads SVGAGI. CDR3 length: 13 residues. Losses at the gene ends were 6 bases for V and 5 bases for J; bases not matched to a gene: 0. CDR3: CASRDRGNEKLFF. The CDR3 nucleotides read TGTGCCAGCAGGGACAGGGGGAATGAAAAACTGTTTTTT.

The genes are TRBV2 and TRBJ2-7, with a tentative D call TRBD2 (5 bases). Germline values: CDR1 SNHLY, CDR2 FYNNEI. V shed 6 bases and J shed 4 bases, with 19 bases lying between them. This CDR3 is 15 amino acids long. The CDR3 DNA follows: TGTGCCAGCAGCGACGTGTGGCCTAGCTCGTACGAGCAGTACTTC. Translated, it gives CASSDVWPSSYEQYF.

The gene calls are TRBV5-6 and TRBJ2-3, with 14 bases fitting TRBD2. The germline V gene has CDR1 SGHDT and CDR2 YYEEEE. Unmatched junction bases numbered 2, after V lost 2 bases and J lost 0 bases. This CDR3 comprises 17 residues. The CDR3 DNA is TGTGCCAGCAGCTTTGGACTAGCGGGGGGCAGCACAGATACGCAGTATTTT. Amino acid sequence: CASSFGLAGGSTDTQYF. The whole variable domain, remainder taken from reference TRBV5-6 and TRBJ2-3, is DAGVTQSPTHLIKTRGQQVTLRCSPKSGHDTVSWYQQALGQGPQFIFQYYEEEERQRGNFPDRFSGHQFPNYSSELNVNALLLGDSALYLCASSFGLAGGSTDTQYFGPGTRLTVL.

The chain uses TRBV3-1 (or the pseudogene TRBV3-2) and TRBJ1-3; TRBD1 aligns across 7 bases. Germline V CDR1 and CDR2: LGHDT, YNNKEL (reference sequence). V was clipped by 0 bases and J by 0 bases; unmatched bases: 2. CDR3 size: 16 residues. CDR3 protein: CASSQEGTASGNTIYF. CDR3 nucleotide sequence: TGTGCCAGCAGCCAAGAGGGGACAGCCTCTGGAAACACCATATATTTT.

The chain has TRBV6-6 and TRBJ1-6; D unresolved. There are 15 residues in the CDR3. Trimming removed 5 bases at V and 3 bases at J, with 11 bases between. CDR1 is MNHNY and CDR2 is SVGAGI in the germline V gene (reference sequence). DNA of the CDR3: TGTGCCAGCAGTCTAAGGACTTTCTATAATTCACCCCTCCACTTT. Encoded protein: CASSLRTFYNSPLHF.

This clone was observed once. V usage is TRBV10-1 and J usage is TRBJ2-2; tentatively, D is TRBD1 (5 bases). Germline assignment: CDR1 WNHNN and CDR2 SYGVQD (reference sequence). V was clipped by 9 bases and J by 2 bases, with 13 bases between them. This CDR3 has 14 amino acids. In DNA form, the CDR3 reads TGCGCCAGTAGACAGAGCGCAAACACCGGGGAGCTGTTTTTT. Protein product: CASRQSANTGELFF.

This chain uses TRBV12-5 with TRBJ2-1; 10 bases match TRBD2. The trim removed 4 bases at V and 5 bases at J, leaving 11 bases unmatched. Germline loops: CDR1 LGHNT, CDR2 FRNRAP. The length of the CDR3 is 17 residues. In DNA, the CDR3 is TGTGCTAGTGGTTCCGCCCCGCTAGCGGGGGCCAACAATGAGCAGTTCTTC. It codes for CASGSAPLAGANNEQFF.

Here the CDR3 reads CASSKGLAGVEQYF. The CDR3 coding sequence is TGTGCCAGCAGTAAGGGACTAGCGGGGGTCGAGCAGTACTTC. The V call is TRBV2, the J call TRBJ2-7, with 14 bases identical to TRBD2. The germline CDR1 and CDR2 sequences are SNHLY and FYNNEI. The CDR3 runs to 14 residues. V trimming: 5 bases; J trimming: 6 bases; junction bases outside the gene matches: 3.

This clone was observed a handful of times. This chain connects TRBV6-5 to TRBJ1-2; a possible D gene is TRBD1 (6 bases). The length of the CDR3 is 11 residues. V lost 7 bases to trimming and J lost 7 bases, with 10 bases between them. The V gene's germline CDR1 is MNHEY and CDR2 SVGAGI. Written as DNA, the CDR3 is TGTGCCAGCACAGGGGCCTCTGGCTACACCTTC. This sequence encodes CASTGASGYTF.

This clone showed up just a few times. V gene TRBV27 combines with J gene TRBJ1-1; D not resolved. The length of the CDR3 is 14 residues. CDR1 is MNHEY, CDR2 SMNVEV, per germline (reference sequence). Trimming left V 0 bases short and J 2 bases short, with 7 bases between. This chain's CDR3 is CASSLSVLNTEAFF. In DNA form, the CDR3 reads TGTGCCAGCAGTTTATCCGTCTTAAACACTGAAGCTTTCTTT.

This chain uses TRBV29-1 with TRBJ1-4; D gene unclear. CDR3 length: 11 residues. Germline V lookup: CDR1 SQVTM, CDR2 ANQGSEA. With 3 bases removed from V and 6 bases from J, the gap between germline ends came to 5 bases. The CDR3 nucleotides are TGCAGCGTTGATTTAGATGAAAAACTGTTTTTT. It encodes CSVDLDEKLFF.